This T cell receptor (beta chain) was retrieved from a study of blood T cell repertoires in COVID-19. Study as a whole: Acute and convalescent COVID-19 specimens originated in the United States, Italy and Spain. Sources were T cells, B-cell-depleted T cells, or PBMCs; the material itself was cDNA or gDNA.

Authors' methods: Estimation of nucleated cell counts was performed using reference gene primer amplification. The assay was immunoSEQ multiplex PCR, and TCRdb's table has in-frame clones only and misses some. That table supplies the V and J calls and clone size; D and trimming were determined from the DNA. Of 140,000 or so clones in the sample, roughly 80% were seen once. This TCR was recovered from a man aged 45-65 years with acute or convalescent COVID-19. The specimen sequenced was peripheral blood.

CDR3 loop: CASSVEAGGLETQYF. The CDR3 nucleotides read TGTGCCAGCAGCGTAGAAGCGGGGGGGCTAGAGACCCAGTACTTC. This sequence joins TRBV9 and TRBJ2-5, with 10 bases aligning to TRBD2. The CDR3 contains 15 residues. Germline V gene lookup returns CDR1 SGDLS and CDR2 YYNGEE. The ends lost 0 bases at V and 4 bases at J; junction bases unmatched: 3.